This T cell receptor (beta chain) emerged from a study of blood T cell repertoires in COVID-19. Study summary: Nucleic acid was either cDNA or gDNA, and it came from T cells, B-cell-depleted T cells, or PBMCs.

TCRdb's table, derived via immunoSEQ multiplex PCR, lists solely in-frame clones and lacks some. Among a few hundred thousand clones, about 85% were seen once, and the ten largest hold roughly 3.6%. The CDR3 consists of 13 residues. With V trimmed by 0 bases and J by 6 bases, 1 base remained unmatched. Germline V CDR1 and CDR2: SGHDN, FVKESK. This clonotype originated in a woman aged 18-30 years with acute or convalescent COVID-19. The V gene is TRBV14, the J gene TRBJ1-2, with 7 bases identical to TRBD1. Sequencing input: peripheral blood. The CDR3 region is CASSQEGGDGYTF. In nucleotides, the CDR3 is TGTGCCAGCAGCCAAGAAGGGGGCGATGGCTACACCTTC.